This TCR beta chain was sequenced for a study of cytomegalovirus exposure and HLA in healthy donors. About the research overall: Among several hundred genotyped donors, around 77% fell in the Caucasian-associated ancestry cluster. Study-wide points: According to an earlier analysis, most TCR beta V segments yielded productive rearrangements about 87% or about 30% of the time. A highly shared variant cluster was judged a likely technical artifact. More clonal expansion characterized HLA-associated TCR beta chains than equally common others in a later analysis.

Trimming pared 10 bases from V and 0 bases from J, leaving 17 bases between. The CDR3 totals 16 residues. Germline CDR1 reads SGHNT; CDR2 reads YYREEE (reference sequence). This clone was observed once. The antigen is unknown. It was with 60 Vbeta and 13 Jbeta primers that the PCR ran. Here immunoSEQ multiplex PCR was the method, and the copy in TCRdb shows in-frame clones only, minus some. The repertoire has around 200,000 clones, 70% to 75% of them found once; the top ten carry approximately 5%. The sequence came from a man aged 25-40 years in good health and CMV-seropositive. The V and J genes are TRBV5-4 and TRBJ1-6, with D maybe TRBD1 (6 bases). Sequencing was carried out using PBMCs. CDR3 region: CAASYRVSSYNSPLHF. The CDR3 DNA reads as TGTGCCGCAAGTTACAGGGTGAGCTCCTATAATTCACCCCTCCACTTT.